The 10 T cell receptor beta chains below were found in one sample sequenced in a study of OX40 agonist ivuxolimab in advanced cancers. Profiling relied on immunoSEQ multiplex PCR, and the TCRdb table lists in-frame clones only, not all of them. This sample has over 50,000 clones, with about 86% found just once. The material sequenced was CD4+ or CD8+ T cells sorted from blood, taken in a trial of the OX40 agonist ivuxolimab. These receptors came from an adult with an advanced solid tumor such as melanoma, head and neck, liver or kidney cancer.

The V gene is TRBV7-8, the J gene TRBJ2-5; 9 bases are shared with TRBD2. With 7 bases clipped from V and 5 bases from J, the junction kept 14 bases outside the gene matches. This CDR3 has 16 residues. CDR1 and CDR2 from the germline V gene are SGHVS and FQNEAQ. The DNA for the CDR3 is TGTGCCAGCAACATTGTAGCGGGAGAAGCTAGGGAGACCCAGTACTTC. It specifies CASNIVAGEARETQYF. The full variable domain, rest sourced from reference TRBV7-8 and TRBJ2-5, is GAGVSQSPRYKVAKRGQDVALRCDPISGHVSLFWYQQALGQGPEFLTYFQNEAQLDKSGLPSDRFFAERPEGSVSTLKIQRTQQEDSAVYLCASNIVAGEARETQYFGPGTRLLVL.

In this sample, this clone turned up a few times. The chain combines TRBV5-6 with TRBJ1-2; the D gene is possibly TRBD1 (5 bases). V dropped 0 bases and J dropped 8 bases, with 17 bases sitting between them. This CDR3 has 15 residues. Germline lookup yields CDR1 SGHDT and CDR2 YYEEEE. The CDR3 region is CASSLGTGGRVGYTF. The CDR3 nucleotides read TGTGCCAGCAGCTTGGGCACGGGGGGACGGGTCGGCTACACCTTC.

This clone is a singleton in its sample. The rearrangement uses TRBV28 and TRBJ1-1, with 8 bases aligning to TRBD1. Germline V lookup: CDR1 MDHEN, CDR2 SYDVKM. J gave up 1 base and V 5 bases, and 9 bases lay outside the gene matches. The CDR3 is made up of 16 amino acids. The CDR3 DNA reads as TGTGCCAGCAGTACCGCATCCGGGACAGGGAACACTGAAGCTTTCTTT. This translates into CASSTASGTGNTEAFF.

The gene calls are TRBV7-2 and TRBJ2-1; D remains unclear. Trimming took off 2 bases at V and 9 bases at J, with 14 bases between the two ends. CDR1 and CDR2 (germline): SGHTA, FQGNSA. CDR3 length: 14 residues. This chain's CDR3 is CASSLFTRRGEQFF. The CDR3 nucleotides read TGTGCCAGCAGCTTATTTACCCGACGTGGTGAGCAGTTCTTC.

Only a few counts were recorded for this clone. V and J are TRBV6-1 and TRBJ2-7, with D tentatively TRBD2 (6 bases). The germline V gene has CDR1 MNHNS and CDR2 SASEGT. The CDR3 runs 17 residues. V dropped 6 bases and J dropped 2 bases, with 23 bases sitting between them. CDR3 protein: CASRERGSTTFTYEQYF. The CDR3 DNA sequence: TGTGCCAGCAGAGAACGGGGGAGCACGACGTTTACCTACGAGCAGTACTTC.

This clone was detected only a few times. In DNA, the CDR3 is TGTGCCAGCAGCGCCGGGACACTCGGCTACAATGAGCAGTTCTTC. Protein product: CASSAGTLGYNEQFF. The chain carries TRBV9 and TRBJ2-1, with a weak D call TRBD1 (6 bases). The V gene's germline CDR1 is SGDLS and CDR2 YYNGEE. Trimming removed 3 bases at V and 3 bases at J, with 13 bases between. The CDR3 covers 15 residues. Drawing the rest from reference TRBV9 and TRBJ2-1, the complete variable domain is DSGVTQTPKHLITATGQRVTLRCSPRSGDLSVYWYQQSLDQGLQFLIQYYNGEERAKGNILERFSAQQFPDLHSELNLSSLELGDSALYFCASSAGTLGYNEQFFGPGTRLTVL.

The J gene is TRBJ1-2, the V gene TRBV28, with D possibly matching TRBD1 (5 bases). The germline V gene encodes CDR1 MDHEN and CDR2 SYDVKM. Trimming took 6 bases from V and 5 from J, leaving 13 bases between them. This CDR3 region has 13 residues. The CDR3 sequence: CASRTGDPYGYTF. For the CDR3, the DNA is TGTGCCAGCAGGACCGGGGACCCATATGGCTACACCTTC.

This clone appeared once. V and J are TRBV27 and TRBJ2-3; 8 positions agree with TRBD2. With 10 bases clipped from V and 10 bases from J, the junction kept 16 bases outside the gene matches. This CDR3 has 14 amino acids. The germline V gene has CDR1 MNHEY and CDR2 SMNVEV (reference sequence). CDR3 amino acids: CATSGLAGAGAQYF. The CDR3 region has the DNA TGTGCCACCTCGGGGCTAGCGGGTGCTGGGGCGCAGTATTTT.

The chain uses TRBV4-3 and TRBJ2-7; tentatively, D is TRBD1 or TRBD2 (5 bases each). The V and J ends lost 4 bases and 2 bases respectively, with 9 bases between them. Germline CDR1 and CDR2: LGHNA and YSLEER. This CDR3 is 13 amino acids long. The DNA of the CDR3 is TGCGCCAGCAGCCGGGACGTGGCCTACGAGCAGTACTTC. The encoded protein is CASSRDVAYEQYF.

The chain carries TRBV5-6 and TRBJ1-1; 7 bases line up with TRBD1. This CDR3 comprises 16 residues. The V segment lost 4 bases and the J segment 5 bases; nucleotides outside the gene matches: 14. Germline CDR1 and CDR2: SGHDT and YYEEEE. In DNA, the CDR3 is TGTGCCAGCAGCCCCCCCGGAAGGGGGCCAGAGACTGAAGCTTTCTTT. This translates into CASSPPGRGPETEAFF. The full variable domain, with the rest looked up from reference TRBV5-6 and TRBJ1-1, is DAGVTQSPTHLIKTRGQQVTLRCSPKSGHDTVSWYQQALGQGPQFIFQYYEEEERQRGNFPDRFSGHQFPNYSSELNVNALLLGDSALYLCASSPPGRGPETEAFFGQGTRLTVV.